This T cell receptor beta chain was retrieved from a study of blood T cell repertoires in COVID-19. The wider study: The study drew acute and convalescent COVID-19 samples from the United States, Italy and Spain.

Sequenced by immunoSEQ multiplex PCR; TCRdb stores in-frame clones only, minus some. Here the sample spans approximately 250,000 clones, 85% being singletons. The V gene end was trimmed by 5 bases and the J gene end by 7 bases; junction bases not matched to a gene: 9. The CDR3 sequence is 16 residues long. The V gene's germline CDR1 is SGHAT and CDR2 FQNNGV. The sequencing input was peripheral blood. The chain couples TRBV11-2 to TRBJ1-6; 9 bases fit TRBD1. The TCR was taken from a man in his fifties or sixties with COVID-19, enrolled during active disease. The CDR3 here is CASSPGQGLGNSPLHF. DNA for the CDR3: TGTGCCAGCAGCCCCGGACAGGGGTTGGGGAATTCACCCCTCCACTTT. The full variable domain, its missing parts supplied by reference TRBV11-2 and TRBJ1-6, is EAGVAQSPRYKIIEKRQSVAFWCNPISGHATLYWYQQILGQGPKLLIQFQNNGVVDDSQLPKDRFSAERLKGVDSTLKIQPAKLEDSAVYLCASSPGQGLGNSPLHFGNGTRLTVT.